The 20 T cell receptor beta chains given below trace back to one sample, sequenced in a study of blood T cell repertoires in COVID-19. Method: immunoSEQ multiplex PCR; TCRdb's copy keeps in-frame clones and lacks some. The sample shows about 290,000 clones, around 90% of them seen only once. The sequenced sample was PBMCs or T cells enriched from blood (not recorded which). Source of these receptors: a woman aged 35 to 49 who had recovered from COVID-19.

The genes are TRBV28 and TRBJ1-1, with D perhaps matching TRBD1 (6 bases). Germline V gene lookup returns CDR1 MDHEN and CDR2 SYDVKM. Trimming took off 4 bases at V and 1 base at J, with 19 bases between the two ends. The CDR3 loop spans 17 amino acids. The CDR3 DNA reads TGTGCCAGCAGTTCCTACAGGGTGTCGTATCCGAACACTGAAGCTTTCTTT. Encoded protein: CASSSYRVSYPNTEAFF.

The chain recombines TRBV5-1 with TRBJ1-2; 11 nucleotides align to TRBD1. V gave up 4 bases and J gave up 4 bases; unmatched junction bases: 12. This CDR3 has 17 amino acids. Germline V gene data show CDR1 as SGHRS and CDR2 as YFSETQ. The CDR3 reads CASSPRTGGELGYGYTF. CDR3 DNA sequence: TGCGCCAGCAGCCCAAGGACAGGGGGCGAACTGGGCTATGGCTACACCTTC.

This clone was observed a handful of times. CDR3 residues: CASSPTARVDGYTF. CDR3 in DNA: TGTGCCAGCAGCCCCACCGCCAGGGTGGATGGCTACACCTTC. The J gene is TRBJ1-2, the V gene TRBV7-3; D may be TRBD1 (5 bases). Trimming pared 5 bases from V and 6 bases from J, leaving 16 bases between. The CDR3 spans 14 residues. Germline CDR1 and CDR2: SGHTA and FQGTGA.

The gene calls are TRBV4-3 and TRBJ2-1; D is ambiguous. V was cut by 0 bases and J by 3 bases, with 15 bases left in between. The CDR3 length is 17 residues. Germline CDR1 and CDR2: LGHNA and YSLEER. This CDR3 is CASSQDPPQENYNEQFF. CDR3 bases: TGCGCCAGCAGCCAAGACCCCCCCCAGGAAAACTACAATGAGCAGTTCTTC.

CDR3 in amino acids: CASSFLAGAVGETQYF. The CDR3 bases are TGTGCCAGCAGCTTCCTAGCGGGGGCCGTAGGGGAGACCCAGTACTTC. The chain couples TRBV7-6 to TRBJ2-5, with 10 bases that match TRBD2. This CDR3 is 16 amino acids long. Germline V gene data show CDR1 as SGHVS and CDR2 as FNYEAQ. The junction had 9 bases not matched to a gene; V was cut back by 3 bases and J by 5 bases.

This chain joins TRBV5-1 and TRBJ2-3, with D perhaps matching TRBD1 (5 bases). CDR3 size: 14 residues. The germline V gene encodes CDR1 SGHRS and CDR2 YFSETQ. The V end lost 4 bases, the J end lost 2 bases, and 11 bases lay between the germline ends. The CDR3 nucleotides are TGCGCCAGCAGCCCCGCAGGGCCCACAGATACGCAGTATTTT. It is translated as CASSPAGPTDTQYF.

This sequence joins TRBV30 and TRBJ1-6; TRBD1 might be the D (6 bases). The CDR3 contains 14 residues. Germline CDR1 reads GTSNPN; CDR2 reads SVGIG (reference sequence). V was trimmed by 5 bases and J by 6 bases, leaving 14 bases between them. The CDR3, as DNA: TGTGCCTGGTGCGGACAGATTTTTAATTCACCCCTCCACTTT. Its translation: CAWCGQIFNSPLHF.

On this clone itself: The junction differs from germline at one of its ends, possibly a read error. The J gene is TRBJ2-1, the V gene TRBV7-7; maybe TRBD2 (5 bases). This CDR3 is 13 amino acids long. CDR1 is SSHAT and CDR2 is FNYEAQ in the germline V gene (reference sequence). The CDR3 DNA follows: TGTGCTAGCAGCCGAGGACTCGACAATGAGCAGTTCTTC. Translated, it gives CASSRGLDNEQFF.

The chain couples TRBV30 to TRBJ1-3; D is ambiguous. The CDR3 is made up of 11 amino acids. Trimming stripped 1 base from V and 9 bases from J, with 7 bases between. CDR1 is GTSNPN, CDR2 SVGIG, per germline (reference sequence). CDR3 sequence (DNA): TGTGCCTGGAGTGGGAGCAGCACCATATATTTT. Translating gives CAWSGSSTIYF.

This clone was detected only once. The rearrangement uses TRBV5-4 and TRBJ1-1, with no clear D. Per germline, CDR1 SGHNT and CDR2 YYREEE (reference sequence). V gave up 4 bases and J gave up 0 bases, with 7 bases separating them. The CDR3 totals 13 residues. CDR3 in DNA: TGTGCCAGCAGCCACAACGTGAACACTGAAGCTTTCTTT. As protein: CASSHNVNTEAFF.

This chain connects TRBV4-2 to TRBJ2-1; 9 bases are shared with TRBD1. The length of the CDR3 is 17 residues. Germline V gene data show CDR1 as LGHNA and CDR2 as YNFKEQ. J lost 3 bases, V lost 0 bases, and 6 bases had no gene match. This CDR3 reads CASSQDAGTGIYNEQFF. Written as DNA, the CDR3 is TGTGCCAGCAGCCAAGATGCCGGGACAGGGATCTACAATGAGCAGTTCTTC.

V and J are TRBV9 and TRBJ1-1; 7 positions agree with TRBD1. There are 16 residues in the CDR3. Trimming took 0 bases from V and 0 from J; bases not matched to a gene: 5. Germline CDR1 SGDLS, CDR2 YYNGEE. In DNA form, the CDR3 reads TGTGCCAGCAGCGTAGTGAGGGGGCAGATGAACACTGAAGCTTTCTTT. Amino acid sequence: CASSVVRGQMNTEAFF.

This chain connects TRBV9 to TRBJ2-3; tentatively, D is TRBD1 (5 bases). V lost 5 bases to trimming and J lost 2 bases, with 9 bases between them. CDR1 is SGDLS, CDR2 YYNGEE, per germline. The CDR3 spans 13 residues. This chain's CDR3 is CASSKGNTDTQYF. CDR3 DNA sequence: TGTGCCAGCAGTAAGGGGAACACAGATACGCAGTATTTT. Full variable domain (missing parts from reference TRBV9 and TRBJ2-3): DSGVTQTPKHLITATGQRVTLRCSPRSGDLSVYWYQQSLDQGLQFLIQYYNGEERAKGNILERFSAQQFPDLHSELNLSSLELGDSALYFCASSKGNTDTQYFGPGTRLTVL.

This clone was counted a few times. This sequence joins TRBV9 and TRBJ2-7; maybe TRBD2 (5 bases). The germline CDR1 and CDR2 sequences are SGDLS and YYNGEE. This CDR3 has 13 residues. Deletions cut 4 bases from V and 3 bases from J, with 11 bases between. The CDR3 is CASSYSDLYEQYF. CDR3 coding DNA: TGTGCCAGCAGCTATAGCGATCTCTACGAGCAGTACTTC.

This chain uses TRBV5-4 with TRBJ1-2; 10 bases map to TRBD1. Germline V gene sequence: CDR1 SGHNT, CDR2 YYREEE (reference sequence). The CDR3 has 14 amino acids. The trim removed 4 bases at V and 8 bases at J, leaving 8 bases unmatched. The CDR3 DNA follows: TGTGCCAGCAGCGCGCCGGGACAGGGGTACGGCTACACCTTC. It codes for CASSAPGQGYGYTF. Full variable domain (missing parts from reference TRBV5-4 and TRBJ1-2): ETGVTQSPTHLIKTRGQQVTLRCSSQSGHNTVSWYQQALGQGPQFIFQYYREEENGRGNFPPRFSGLQFPNYSSELNVNALELDDSALYLCASSAPGQGYGYTFGSGTRLTVV.

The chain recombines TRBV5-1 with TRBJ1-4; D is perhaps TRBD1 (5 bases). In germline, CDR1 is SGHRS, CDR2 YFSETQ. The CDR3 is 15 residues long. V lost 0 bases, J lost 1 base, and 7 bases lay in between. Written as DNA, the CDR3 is TGCGCCAGCAGCTTGGCCGACAGAACTAATGAAAAACTGTTTTTT. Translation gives CASSLADRTNEKLFF.

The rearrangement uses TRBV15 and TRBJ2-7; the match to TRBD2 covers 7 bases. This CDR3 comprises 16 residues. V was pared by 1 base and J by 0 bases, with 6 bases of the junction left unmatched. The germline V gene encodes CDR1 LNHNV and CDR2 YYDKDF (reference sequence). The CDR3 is CATSRVGGEHSYEQYF. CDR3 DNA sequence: TGTGCCACCAGCAGAGTGGGAGGGGAACACTCCTACGAGCAGTACTTC.

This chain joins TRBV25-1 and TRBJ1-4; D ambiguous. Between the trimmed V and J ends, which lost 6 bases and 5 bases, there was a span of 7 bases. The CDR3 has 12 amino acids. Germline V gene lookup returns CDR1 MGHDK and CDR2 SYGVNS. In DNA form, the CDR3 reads TGTGCCAGCAGGTCCGGGAATGAAAAACTGTTTTTT. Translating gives CASRSGNEKLFF. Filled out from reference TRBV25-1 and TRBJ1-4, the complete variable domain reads EADIYQTPRYLVIGTGKKITLECSQTMGHDKMYWYQQDPGMELHLIHYSYGVNSTEKGDLSSESTVSRIRTEHFPLTLESARPSHTSQYLCASRSGNEKLFFGSGTQLSVL.

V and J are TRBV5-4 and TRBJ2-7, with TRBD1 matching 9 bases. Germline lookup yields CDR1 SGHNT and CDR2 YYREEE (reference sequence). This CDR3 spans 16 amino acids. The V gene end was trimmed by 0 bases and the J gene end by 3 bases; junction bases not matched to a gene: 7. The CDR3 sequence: CASSLGGTGGFYEQYF. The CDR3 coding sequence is TGTGCCAGCAGCTTGGGGGGTACAGGGGGCTTCTACGAGCAGTACTTC. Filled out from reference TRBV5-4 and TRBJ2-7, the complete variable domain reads ETGVTQSPTHLIKTRGQQVTLRCSSQSGHNTVSWYQQALGQGPQFIFQYYREEENGRGNFPPRFSGLQFPNYSSELNVNALELDDSALYLCASSLGGTGGFYEQYFGPGTRLTVT.

The CDR3 loop reads CASSLTPGGSNEQFF. In nucleotides, the CDR3 is TGCGCCAGCAGCCTCACTCCGGGGGGCAGCAATGAGCAGTTCTTC. The J gene is TRBJ2-1, the V gene TRBV5-1; D might be TRBD2 (7 bases). V was trimmed by 4 bases and J by 6 bases, leaving 17 bases between them. Germline V gene data show CDR1 as SGHRS and CDR2 as YFSETQ. The CDR3 has 15 amino acids.